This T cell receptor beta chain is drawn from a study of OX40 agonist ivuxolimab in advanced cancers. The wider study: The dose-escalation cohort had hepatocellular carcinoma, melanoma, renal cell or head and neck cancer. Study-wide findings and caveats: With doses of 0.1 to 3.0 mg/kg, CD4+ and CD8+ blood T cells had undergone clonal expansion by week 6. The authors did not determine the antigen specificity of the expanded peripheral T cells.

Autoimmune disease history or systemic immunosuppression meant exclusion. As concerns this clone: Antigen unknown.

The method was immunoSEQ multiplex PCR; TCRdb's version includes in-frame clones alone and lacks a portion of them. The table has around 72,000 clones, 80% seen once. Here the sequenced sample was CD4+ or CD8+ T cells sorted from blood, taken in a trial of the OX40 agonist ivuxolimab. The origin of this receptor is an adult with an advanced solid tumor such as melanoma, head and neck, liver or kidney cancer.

CDR3 amino acids: CAWNPGLAVQETQYF. The CDR3 coding sequence is TGTGCCTGGAACCCGGGACTAGCGGTCCAAGAGACCCAGTACTTC. The chain links TRBV30 to TRBJ2-5; the match to TRBD2 covers 11 bases. This CDR3 contains 15 residues. Germline CDR1 is GTSNPN and CDR2 is SVGIG (reference sequence). The ends lost 4 bases at V and 1 base at J; junction bases unmatched: 5.